The rows below give T cell receptor beta chains drawn from one sample of a study of T cells after yellow fever vaccination. TCRdb re-analysed the 5' RACE reads in MiXCR, keeping a single row per CDR3 protein. The sample has just under 600,000 distinct CDR3 sequences, roughly 13% seen once. The sample here was PBMCs, taken on the day of the yellow fever booster vaccination. The source is a man aged 25-45 years who received the YFV17D yellow fever vaccine. Both conserved end residues are part of each CDR3. The order of the fields is D gene, V gene, clone size, J gene, CDR3 DNA, CDR3 protein. The D gene is left open where the match is weak. Rows give clone size only sometimes, using once, few, many, or a class for an expanded clone.

TRBD2	TRBV7-9	few	TRBJ2-7	TGTGCCGTTGCCCGGGCTAGCGGGACTGGCGAGCAGTACTTC	CAVARASGTGEQYF
NA	TRBV10-3	few	TRBJ2-7	TGTGCCACCAGAAACTCGGACAGAACTCCCTACGAGCAGTACTTC	CATRNSDRTPYEQYF
NA	TRBV20-1	NA	TRBJ1-5	TGCAGTGCTAGAGTATCGGGGGTGCATCAGCCCCAGCATTTT	CSARVSGVHQPQHF
NA	TRBV5-1	NA	TRBJ2-7	TGCGCCAGCAGCTTGGCCAGGGAGGTCGACGAGCAGTACTTC	CASSLAREVDEQYF
TRBD1	TRBV4-2	few	TRBJ2-3	TGTGCCAGCAGCCAAGAAACAGGGGGTTCTGACACAGATACGCAGTATTTT	CASSQETGGSDTDTQYF
NA	TRBV6-1	NA	TRBJ2-7	TGTGCCAGCAGTCCCGGGTCCTGGTCCGGCGAGCAGTACTTC	CASSPGSWSGEQYF
TRBD2	TRBV4-2	NA	TRBJ2-7	TGTGCCAGCAGCCTCCTAGCGGGGAGCTCCCGCGAGCAGTACTTC	CASSLLAGSSREQYF
TRBD2	TRBV7-9	NA	TRBJ2-1	TGTGCCAGCAGCTTACTAGCGGCGGGCAATGAGCAGTTCTTC	CASSLLAAGNEQFF
TRBD2	TRBV5-6	NA	TRBJ2-2	TGTGCCAGCAGCTTACTAGCGGACGGGGAGCTGTTTTTT	CASSLLADGELFF
NA	TRBV20-1	once	TRBJ1-1	TGCAGTGCTAGAGATTCATTAGAAAACACTGAAGCTTTCTTT	CSARDSLENTEAFF
NA	TRBV12-3/TRBV12-4	few	TRBJ1-5	TGTGCCAGCAGTTTCCTTGGGGGGCAAGGTCAGCCCCAGCATTTT	CASSFLGGQGQPQHF
NA	TRBV11-3	few	TRBJ2-1	TGTGCCAGCAGCTTAGGTAGCCACCCAAATGAGCAGTTCTTC	CASSLGSHPNEQFF
NA	TRBV5-1	few	TRBJ1-1	TGCGCCAGCAGCTTGGTTCCGGAGGGACTTACTGAAGCTTTCTTT	CASSLVPEGLTEAFF
TRBD2	TRBV7-9	NA	TRBJ2-5	TGTGCCAGCAGCTTTAGCGGGAGGAGGGAACAAGAGACCCAGTACTTC	CASSFSGRREQETQYF
NA	TRBV20-1	NA	TRBJ2-4	TGCAGTGCTAGAGAGGGTCCCAAAAACATTCAGTACTTC	CSAREGPKNIQYF
NA	TRBV4-3	NA	TRBJ2-1	TGCGCCAGCAGCCCCCAGGGAGGCGGCCGCTTGTGGAATGAGCAGTTCTTC	CASSPQGGGRLWNEQFF
NA	TRBV7-2	many	TRBJ2-1	TGTGCCAGCAGCTTAATCTACAATGAGCAGTTCTTC	CASSLIYNEQFF